This is a list of T cell receptor beta chains from one sample in a study of molecular identifiers for immune sequencing clone quantification. Via MiXCR, TCRdb re-called the PCR reads, giving one row per CDR3 protein. The sample contains around 460,000 distinct CDR3 sequences, about 20% of which appear only once. Specimen: naive CD8+ T cells from blood, with Jurkat cell RNA spiked in. The receptors derive from a human donor in good health. Some libraries in this study had Jurkat cell RNA spiked in. The CDR3 runs from the conserved cysteine through the conserved F or W. The D gene is left open where the match is weak. Some rows have no size entry. The others give once, few or many, or a class for an expanded clone.

v_call	j_call	clone_size	d_call	cdr3_aa	cdr3_nt
TRBV24-1	TRBJ2-1	few	.	CATSVEVEQFF	TGTGCCACCAGTGTGGAGGTTGAGCAGTTCTTC
TRBV4-3	TRBJ2-3	.	TRBD2	CASSQERGGSLTDTQYF	TGCGCCAGCAGCCAAGAACGAGGCGGGAGCCTCACAGATACGCAGTATTTT
TRBV4-3	TRBJ2-2	few	.	CASSPGRMNTGELFF	TGCGCCAGCAGCCCGGGACGGATGAACACCGGGGAGCTGTTTTTT
TRBV5-6	TRBJ2-7	many	.	CASSPGGGFGLVEQYF	TGTGCCAGCAGCCCGGGCGGCGGGTTCGGTCTGGTCGAGCAGTACTTC
TRBV12-3/TRBV12-4	TRBJ2-3	many	TRBD2	CASMGTSGSDTQYF	TGTGCCAGCATGGGGACTAGCGGCTCAGATACGCAGTATTTT
TRBV27	TRBJ2-1	.	TRBD2	CASSPSRGAGGYNEQFF	TGTGCCAGCAGTCCATCCCGAGGAGCGGGAGGGTACAATGAGCAGTTCTTC
TRBV24-1	TRBJ2-3	.	.	CATSDSGADTQYF	TGTGCCACCAGTGATTCGGGGGCAGATACGCAGTATTTT
TRBV7-3	TRBJ2-1	.	.	CANSPVRTPYNEQFF	TGTGCCAACAGCCCCGTCCGAACTCCCTACAATGAGCAGTTCTTC
TRBV28	TRBJ1-3	.	.	CASSLFGVGNTIYF	.
TRBV3-1	TRBJ1-2	once	TRBD1	CASSSRDRVFYGYTF	TGTGCCAGCAGCTCAAGGGACAGGGTTTTTTATGGCTACACCTTC
TRBV19	TRBJ2-3	.	.	CASSMFFGRTDTQYF	TGTGCCAGTAGTATGTTTTTCGGGCGCACAGATACGCAGTATTTT
TRBV19	TRBJ1-1	many	.	CASSIVNGMNTEAFF	TGTGCCAGTAGTATAGTAAACGGAATGAACACTGAAGCTTTCTTT
TRBV12-3/TRBV12-4	TRBJ2-2	.	.	CASSLALKGPVELFF	TGTGCCAGCAGTTTAGCGCTAAAAGGCCCCGTGGAGCTGTTTTTT
TRBV24-1	TRBJ2-5	.	.	CATSDTGQPRGETQYF	TGTGCCACCAGTGACACCGGACAGCCGAGGGGAGAGACCCAGTACTTC
TRBV12-3/TRBV12-4	TRBJ2-3	few	TRBD2	CASSHKPGLAGHRPDTQYF	TGTGCCAGCAGTCACAAACCGGGACTAGCGGGTCACCGGCCAGATACGCAGTATTTT
TRBV9	TRBJ2-3	.	TRBD1	CASSKGQGTDTQYF	TGTGCCAGCAGCAAAGGACAGGGTACAGATACGCAGTATTTT
TRBV14	TRBJ2-3	many	TRBD2	CASSQDSLAGWRDTQYF	TGTGCCAGCAGCCAAGATTCCCTAGCGGGGTGGAGAGATACGCAGTATTTT
TRBV15	TRBJ2-3	many	.	CATSRETTTDTQYF	TGTGCCACCAGCAGAGAAACAACCACAGATACGCAGTATTTT
TRBV20-1	TRBJ1-6	.	.	CSARAPRAGYNSPLHF	TGCAGTGCTAGGGCGCCCAGGGCGGGGTATAATTCACCCCTCCACTTT
TRBV5-1	TRBJ1-1	few	.	CASSLDLDTEAFF	TGCGCCAGCAGCTTGGACCTCGACACTGAAGCTTTCTTT
TRBV11-2	TRBJ2-5	few	TRBD2	CASSLRVAGPDRETQYF	TGTGCCAGCAGCTTAAGGGTAGCGGGGCCCGACAGAGAGACCCAGTACTTC
TRBV2	TRBJ1-2	.	.	CASSELVNYGYTF	TGTGCCAGCAGTGAATTGGTTAACTATGGCTACACCTTC
TRBV20-1	TRBJ1-2	few	TRBD1	CRQQGNYGYTF	TGCAGACAACAGGGGAACTATGGCTACACCTTC
TRBV6-6	TRBJ1-5	.	TRBD1	CASSSGQGGNQPQHF	TGTGCCAGCAGTTCGGGACAGGGGGGAAATCAGCCCCAGCATTTT
TRBV28	TRBJ2-7	.	TRBD2	CAGSLSPSGSSEQYF	TGTGCCGGCAGTTTATCTCCTAGCGGGTCCTCCGAGCAGTACTTC
TRBV20-1	TRBJ1-1	few	TRBD1	CSASGAFTGVLTEAFF	TGCAGTGCTTCGGGAGCTTTTACAGGGGTTTTGACTGAAGCTTTCTTT
TRBV7-2	TRBJ2-5	.	TRBD2	CASSFWGSGGQRQETQYF	TGTGCCAGCAGCTTCTGGGGTAGCGGGGGGCAGAGGCAAGAGACCCAGTACTTC
TRBV20-1	TRBJ1-1	many	.	CSANRYGMTEAFF	TGCAGTGCTAACAGGTACGGGATGACTGAAGCTTTCTTT
TRBV28	TRBJ2-6	few	.	CASRAAAWQGSPSGANVLTF	TGTGCCAGCAGGGCCGCGGCGTGGCAGGGGTCCCCCTCTGGGGCCAACGTCCTGACTTTC
TRBV20-1	TRBJ2-7	many	TRBD2	CSAKGGRAPYYEQYF	TGCAGTGCTAAGGGCGGGAGGGCCCCTTACTACGAGCAGTACTTC
TRBV2	TRBJ1-5	.	.	CASSEGFGDQPQHF	TGTGCCAGCAGTGAGGGATTCGGGGATCAGCCCCAGCATTTT
TRBV11-2	TRBJ2-1	.	.	CASSPARIVNEQFF	TGTGCCAGCAGCCCAGCTAGGATTGTCAATGAGCAGTTCTTC
TRBV9	TRBJ2-2	many	.	CASSVVAVAGELFF	TGTGCCAGCAGCGTAGTAGCTGTCGCCGGGGAGCTGTTTTTT
TRBV11-2	TRBJ2-7	few	TRBD2	CASSSSGTVPYEQYF	TGTGCCAGCAGCTCGAGCGGGACGGTTCCCTACGAGCAGTACTTC
TRBV11-2	TRBJ2-1	.	TRBD2	CASSRPIGLAGNNEQFF	TGTGCCAGCAGCCGACCCATAGGACTAGCGGGGAACAATGAGCAGTTCTTC
TRBV15	TRBJ1-5	many	.	CATSRDKGSNQPQHF	TGTGCCACCAGCAGAGACAAGGGGAGCAATCAGCCCCAGCATTTT
TRBV7-2	TRBJ2-5	few	.	CASSLVLGRETQYF	TGTGCCAGCAGCTTAGTTCTAGGACGAGAGACCCAGTACTTC
TRBV19	TRBJ2-5	once	TRBD1	CATSTGGLWGTQYF	TGTGCCACCTCGACAGGGGGCCTTTGGGGGACCCAGTACTTC
TRBV4-3	TRBJ2-6	.	TRBD2	CASSPREAISGANVLTF	TGCGCCAGCAGCCCCCGGGAGGCTATCTCTGGGGCCAACGTCCTGACTTTC
TRBV7-9	TRBJ2-7	.	.	CASSNSGDEQYF	TGTGCCAGCAGTAATTCCGGGGACGAGCAGTACTTC
TRBV7-6	TRBJ2-5	few	TRBD2	CASSVSGGLAETQYF	TGTGCCAGCAGCGTGAGTGGGGGACTAGCGGAGACCCAGTACTTC
TRBV7-9	TRBJ1-2	few	TRBD1	CASSFGGQGNYGYTF	TGTGCCAGCAGCTTTGGCGGACAGGGAAACTATGGCTACACCTTC
TRBV20-1	TRBJ2-7	many	TRBD2	CSAKTSETYEQYF	TGCAGTGCTAAGACTAGCGAGACCTACGAGCAGTACTTC
TRBV11-2	TRBJ1-1	.	.	CASSLWGEKAFF	TGTGCCAGCAGCTTATGGGGAGAAAAAGCTTTCTTT
TRBV30	TRBJ1-1	many	.	CACGSSLQLNTEAFF	TGTGCCTGCGGGTCCTCCTTACAACTAAACACTGAAGCTTTCTTT
TRBV4-3	TRBJ2-2	many	.	CASEGDSGELFF	TGCGCCAGCGAAGGGGATTCCGGGGAGCTGTTTTTT
TRBV5-1	TRBJ2-7	.	TRBD2	CASRLLAGISYEQYF	TGCGCCAGCAGATTGCTAGCGGGGATATCCTACGAGCAGTACTTC
TRBV7-9	TRBJ1-1	many	.	CASSLVGSLNTEAFF	TGTGCCAGCAGCTTAGTTGGCAGCCTCAACACTGAAGCTTTCTTT
TRBV5-4	TRBJ2-5	many	.	CASSLNRQQETQYF	TGTGCCAGCAGCCTTAACAGGCAACAAGAGACCCAGTACTTC
TRBV12-3/TRBV12-4	TRBJ2-2	.	TRBD2	CASSSRGLTGELVF	TGTGCCAGCAGTTCGCGGGGGTTAACCGGGGAGCTGGTTTTT
TRBV4-3	TRBJ2-7	few	.	CASSQDRGPTYEQYF	TGCGCCAGCAGCCAAGACAGGGGCCCTACCTACGAGCAGTACTTC
TRBV7-9	TRBJ1-1	.	.	CASSPRYTEAFF	TGTGCCAGCAGCCCTCGGTACACTGAAGCTTTCTTT
TRBV5-1	TRBJ2-1	.	TRBD2	CASSSTGLAGSQGQFF	TGCGCCAGCAGCTCCACGGGACTAGCGGGTTCACAGGGGCAGTTCTTC
TRBV29-1	TRBJ1-2	.	TRBD1	CSVDDYTGGPNRDYTF	TGCAGCGTTGATGATTATACAGGGGGTCCTAACCGGGACTACACCTTC